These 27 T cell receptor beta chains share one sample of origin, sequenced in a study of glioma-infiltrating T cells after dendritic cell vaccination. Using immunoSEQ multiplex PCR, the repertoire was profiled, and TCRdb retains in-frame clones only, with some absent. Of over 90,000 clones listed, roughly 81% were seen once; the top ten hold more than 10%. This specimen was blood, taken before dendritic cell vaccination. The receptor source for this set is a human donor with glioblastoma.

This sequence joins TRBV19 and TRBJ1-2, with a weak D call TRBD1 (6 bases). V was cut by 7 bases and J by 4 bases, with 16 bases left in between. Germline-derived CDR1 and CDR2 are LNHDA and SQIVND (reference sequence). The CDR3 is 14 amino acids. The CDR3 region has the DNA TGTGCCAGTATATCGGCAGGGGACATCTATGGCTACACCTTC. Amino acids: CASISAGDIYGYTF.

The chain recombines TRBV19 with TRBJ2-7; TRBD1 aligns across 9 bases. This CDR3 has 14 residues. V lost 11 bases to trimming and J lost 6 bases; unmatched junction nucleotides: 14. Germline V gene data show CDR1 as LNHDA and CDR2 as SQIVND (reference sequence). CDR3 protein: CARVGGGQGCEQYF. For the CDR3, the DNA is TGTGCCCGCGTGGGGGGGGGACAGGGCTGCGAGCAGTACTTC.

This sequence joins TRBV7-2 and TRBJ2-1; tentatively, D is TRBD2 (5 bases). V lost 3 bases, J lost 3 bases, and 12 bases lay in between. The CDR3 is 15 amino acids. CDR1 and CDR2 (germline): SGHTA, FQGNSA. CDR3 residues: CASSFNTRDYNEQFF. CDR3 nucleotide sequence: TGTGCCAGCAGCTTCAATACTCGGGACTACAATGAGCAGTTCTTC.

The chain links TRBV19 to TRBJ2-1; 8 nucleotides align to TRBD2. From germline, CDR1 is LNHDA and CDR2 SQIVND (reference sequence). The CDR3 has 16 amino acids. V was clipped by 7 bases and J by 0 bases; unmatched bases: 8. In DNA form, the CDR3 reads TGTGCCAGTACCCTTGGAGCGGGGGCCTCCTACAATGAGCAGTTCTTC. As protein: CASTLGAGASYNEQFF.

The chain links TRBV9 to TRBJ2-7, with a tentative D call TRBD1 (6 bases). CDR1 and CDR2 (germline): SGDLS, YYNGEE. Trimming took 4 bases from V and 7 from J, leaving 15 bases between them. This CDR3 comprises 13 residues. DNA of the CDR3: TGTGCCAGCAGCCTTACAGGGTTGGGGGAGCAGTACTTC. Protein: CASSLTGLGEQYF.

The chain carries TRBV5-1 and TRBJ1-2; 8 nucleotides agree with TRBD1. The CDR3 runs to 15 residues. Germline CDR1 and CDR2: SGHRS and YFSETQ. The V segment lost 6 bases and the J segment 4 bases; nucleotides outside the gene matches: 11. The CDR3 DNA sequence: TGCGCCAGCAAGGACGCCTCAGACAGGGGCTATGGCTACACCTTC. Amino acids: CASKDASDRGYGYTF.

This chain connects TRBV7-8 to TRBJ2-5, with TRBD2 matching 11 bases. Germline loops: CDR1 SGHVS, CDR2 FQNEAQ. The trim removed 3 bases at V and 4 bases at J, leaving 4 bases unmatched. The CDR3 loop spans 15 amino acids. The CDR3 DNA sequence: TGTGCCAGCAGCTTTAGCGGGGGGGCCGGAGAGACCCAGTACTTC. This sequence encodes CASSFSGGAGETQYF. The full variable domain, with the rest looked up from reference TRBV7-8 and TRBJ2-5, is GAGVSQSPRYKVAKRGQDVALRCDPISGHVSLFWYQQALGQGPEFLTYFQNEAQLDKSGLPSDRFFAERPEGSVSTLKIQRTQQEDSAVYLCASSFSGGAGETQYFGPGTRLLVL.

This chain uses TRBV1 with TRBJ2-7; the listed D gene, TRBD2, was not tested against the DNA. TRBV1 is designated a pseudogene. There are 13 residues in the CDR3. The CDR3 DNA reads TGCACCAGATTTAGCGGGGGGAGGGACGAGCAGTACTTC. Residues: CTRFSGGRDEQYF.

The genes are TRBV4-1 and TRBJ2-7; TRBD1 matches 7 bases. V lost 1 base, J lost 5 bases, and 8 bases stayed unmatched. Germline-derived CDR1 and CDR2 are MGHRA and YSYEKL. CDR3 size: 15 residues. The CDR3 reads CASSQVDRMAHEQYF. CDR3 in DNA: TGCGCCAGCAGCCAAGTGGACAGGATGGCCCACGAGCAGTACTTC.

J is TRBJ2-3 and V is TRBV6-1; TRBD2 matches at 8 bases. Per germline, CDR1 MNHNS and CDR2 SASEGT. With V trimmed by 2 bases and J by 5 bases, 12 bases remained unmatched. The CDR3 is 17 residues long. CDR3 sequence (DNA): TGTGCCAGCAGTGAATATCAAGCGGGAGCCGCGGGAGATACGCAGTATTTT. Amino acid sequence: CASSEYQAGAAGDTQYF.

This CDR3 reads CASGGYGYTF. In nucleotides, the CDR3 is TGTGCCAGCGGGGGCTATGGCTACACCTTC. The V call is TRBV19, the J call TRBJ1-2; possibly TRBD1 for D (5 bases). CDR1 and CDR2 from the germline V gene are LNHDA and SQIVND (reference sequence). V shed 9 bases and J shed 4 bases, with 6 bases lying between them. The CDR3 spans 10 residues.

CDR3 DNA: TGTGCCAGTAGTATTAGCCAGGGATCAGGTCAGCCCCAGCATTTT. This sequence encodes CASSISQGSGQPQHF. The rearrangement joins TRBV19 to TRBJ1-5; possible D gene TRBD1, 5 bases. The germline V gene has CDR1 LNHDA and CDR2 SQIVND (reference sequence). V gave up 3 bases and J gave up 6 bases, with 15 bases separating them. There are 15 residues in the CDR3. The variable domain in full, with the rest retrieved from reference TRBV19 and TRBJ1-5, is DGGITQSPKYLFRKEGQNVTLSCEQNLNHDAMYWYRQDPGQGLRLIYYSQIVNDFQKGDIAEGYSVSREKKESFPLTVTSAQKNPTAFYLCASSISQGSGQPQHFGDGTRLSIL.

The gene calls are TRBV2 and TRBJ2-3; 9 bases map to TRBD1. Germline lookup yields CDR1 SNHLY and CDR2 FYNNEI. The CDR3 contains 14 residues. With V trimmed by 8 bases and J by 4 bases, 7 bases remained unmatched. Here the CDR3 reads CASLGDREADTQYF. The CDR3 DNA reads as TGTGCCAGCTTAGGGGACAGGGAGGCAGATACGCAGTATTTT.

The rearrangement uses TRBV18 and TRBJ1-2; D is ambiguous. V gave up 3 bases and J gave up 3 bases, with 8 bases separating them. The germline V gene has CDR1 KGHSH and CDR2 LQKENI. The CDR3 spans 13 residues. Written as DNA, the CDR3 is TGTGCCAGCTCACCCGACACCTACTATGGCTACACCTTC. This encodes CASSPDTYYGYTF.

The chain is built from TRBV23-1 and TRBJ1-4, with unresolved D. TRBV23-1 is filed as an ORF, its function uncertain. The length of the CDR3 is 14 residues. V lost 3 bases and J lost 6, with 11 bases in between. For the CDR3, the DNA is TGCGCCAGCAGTCATCCTCGTCGGGATGAAAAACTGTTTTTT. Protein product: CASSHPRRDEKLFF.

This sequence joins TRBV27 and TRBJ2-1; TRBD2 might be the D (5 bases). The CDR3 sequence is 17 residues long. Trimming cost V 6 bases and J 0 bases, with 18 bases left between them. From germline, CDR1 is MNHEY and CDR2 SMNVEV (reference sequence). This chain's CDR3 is CASSFFGRASSYNEQFF. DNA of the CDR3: TGTGCCAGCAGCTTTTTTGGGCGGGCAAGCTCCTACAATGAGCAGTTCTTC.

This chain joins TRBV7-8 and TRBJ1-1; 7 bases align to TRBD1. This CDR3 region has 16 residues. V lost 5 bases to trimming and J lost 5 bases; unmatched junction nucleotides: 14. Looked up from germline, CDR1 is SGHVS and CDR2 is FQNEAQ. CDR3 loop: CASSLGGQIQGTEAFF. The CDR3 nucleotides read TGTGCCAGCAGCCTAGGGGGACAGATCCAAGGGACTGAAGCTTTCTTT.

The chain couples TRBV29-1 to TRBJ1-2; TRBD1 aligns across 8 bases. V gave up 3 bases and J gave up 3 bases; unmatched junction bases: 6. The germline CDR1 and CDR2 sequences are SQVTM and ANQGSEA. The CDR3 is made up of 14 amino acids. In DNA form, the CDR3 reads TGCAGCGTTGAGGCAGGGGGCGATTACTATGGCTACACCTTC. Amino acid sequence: CSVEAGGDYYGYTF.

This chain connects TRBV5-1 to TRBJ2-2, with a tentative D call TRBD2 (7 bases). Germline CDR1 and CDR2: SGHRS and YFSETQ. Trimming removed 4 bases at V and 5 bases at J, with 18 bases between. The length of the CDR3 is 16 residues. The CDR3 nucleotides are TGCGCCAGCAGCGAAAGACTAGGGGGGGATACCGGGGAGCTGTTTTTT. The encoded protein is CASSERLGGDTGELFF.

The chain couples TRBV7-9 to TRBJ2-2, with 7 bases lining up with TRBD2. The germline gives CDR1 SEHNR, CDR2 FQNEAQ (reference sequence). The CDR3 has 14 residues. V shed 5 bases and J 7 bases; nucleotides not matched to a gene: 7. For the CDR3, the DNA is TGTGCCAGCAGCGACCAGCGGGGTCACGGGGAGCTGTTTTTT. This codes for CASSDQRGHGELFF. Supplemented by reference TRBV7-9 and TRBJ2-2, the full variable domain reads DTGVSQNPRHKITKRGQNVTFRCDPISEHNRLYWYRQTLGQGPEFLTYFQNEAQLEKSRLLSDRFSAERPKGSFSTLEIQRTEQGDSAMYLCASSDQRGHGELFFGEGSRLTVL.

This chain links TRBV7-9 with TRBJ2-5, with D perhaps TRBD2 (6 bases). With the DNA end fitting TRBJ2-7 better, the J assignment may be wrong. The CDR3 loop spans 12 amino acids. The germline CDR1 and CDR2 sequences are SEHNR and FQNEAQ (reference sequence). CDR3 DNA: TGTGCCAGTGATAGCGGCTCCTACGAGCAGTACTTC. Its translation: CASDSGSYEQYF.

The CDR3 coding sequence is TGTGCCAGCAGGGACCCCGGGACAGGTCCCTATGGCTACACCTTC. Translation gives CASRDPGTGPYGYTF. V and J are TRBV6-1 and TRBJ1-2, with 8 bases fitting TRBD1. Per germline, CDR1 MNHNS and CDR2 SASEGT. This CDR3 is built from 15 residues. J was trimmed by 4 bases and V by 6 bases; bases with no gene match: 10.

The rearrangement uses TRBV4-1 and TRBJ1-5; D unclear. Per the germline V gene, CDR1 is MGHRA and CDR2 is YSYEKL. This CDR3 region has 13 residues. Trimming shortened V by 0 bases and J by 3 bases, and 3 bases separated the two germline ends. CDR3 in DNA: TGCGCCAGCAGCCAAGACTACAATCAGCCCCAGCATTTT. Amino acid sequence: CASSQDYNQPQHF.

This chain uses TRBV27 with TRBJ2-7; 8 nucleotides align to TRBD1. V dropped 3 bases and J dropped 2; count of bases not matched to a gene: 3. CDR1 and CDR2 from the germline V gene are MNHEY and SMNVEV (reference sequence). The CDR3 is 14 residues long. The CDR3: CASSFGQGPYEQYF. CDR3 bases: TGTGCCAGCAGTTTCGGACAGGGTCCCTACGAGCAGTACTTC.

The CDR3 coding sequence is TGTGCCAGCGACGCGGGGCTTAACTATGGCTACACCTTC. This translates into CASDAGLNYGYTF. V and J are TRBV2 and TRBJ1-2; D possibly corresponds to TRBD1 (5 bases). The V and J ends lost 8 bases and 1 base respectively, with 11 bases between them. Germline values: CDR1 SNHLY, CDR2 FYNNEI. The CDR3 covers 13 residues.

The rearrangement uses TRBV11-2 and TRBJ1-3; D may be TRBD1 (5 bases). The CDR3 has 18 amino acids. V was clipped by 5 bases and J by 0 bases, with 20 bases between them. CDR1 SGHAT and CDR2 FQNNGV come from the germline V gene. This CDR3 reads CASSPRPWTDNSGNTIYF. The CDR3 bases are TGTGCCAGCAGCCCAAGACCTTGGACGGACAACTCTGGAAACACCATATATTTT.

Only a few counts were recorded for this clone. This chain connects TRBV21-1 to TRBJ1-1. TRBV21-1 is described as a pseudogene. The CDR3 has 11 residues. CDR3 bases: TGTGCCAGCTATCCGGGCACTGAAGCTTTCTTT. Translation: CASYPGTEAFF.